This record looks at one T cell receptor (beta chain) sequence and its context. These data come from a study of blood T cell repertoires in COVID-19. Method: immunoSEQ multiplex PCR; TCRdb's copy keeps in-frame clones and lacks some. The repertoire holds 260,000 or so clones, with more than 70% as singletons. J lost 3 bases, V lost 7 bases, and 11 bases had no gene match. The CDR3 loop spans 16 amino acids. CDR1 and CDR2 (germline): SGHVS, FQNEAQ. This rearrangement joins TRBV7-8 to TRBJ2-7, with TRBD1 matching 11 bases. The sequenced material came from peripheral blood. The receptor's source is a man older than 75 with acute or convalescent COVID-19. The CDR3 nucleotides are TGTGCCAGCACCCCCCAAACGGGGACAGGGGGCTACGAGCAGTACTTC. This codes for CASTPQTGTGGYEQYF.